The T cell receptor (beta chain) described here comes from a study of siplizumab effects on memory and regulatory T cells. On this clone itself: Its antigen is still unknown.

General study points: Siplizumab produced a significant reduction in alloreactive sequences that were traceable to unstimulated CD4+ memory cells.

The data were produced by immunoSEQ multiplex PCR, yet TCRdb's version contains in-frame clones alone and is incomplete. The sample contains 100,000 or so clones, around 94% of which appear only once. This clonotype originated in a human donor in good health. The sample comprised non-Treg CD4+ T cells sorted from blood.

Here the CDR3 DNA reads TGTGCCAGCAGCCGGCCGGAGGATACGCAGTATTTT. It yields the protein CASSRPEDTQYF. The genes are TRBV27 and TRBJ2-3; D remains ambiguous. Deletions cut 6 bases from V and 6 bases from J, with 10 bases between. The CDR3 length is 12 residues. Looked up from germline, CDR1 is MNHEY and CDR2 is SMNVEV (reference sequence).